This note documents a single T cell receptor beta chain sequence. Its antigen is undetermined. The source of the sample is a study of OX40 agonist ivuxolimab in advanced cancers. As for the study in general: Ivuxolimab is a fully human IgG2 antibody that activates OX40 (CD134).

Assay: immunoSEQ multiplex PCR; the TCRdb copy retains only in-frame clones and omits some. The data contain more than 20,000 clones, just under 85% of them singletons. Germline CDR1 and CDR2: MRHNA and SNTAGT. V lost 0 bases and J 1 base, leaving 11 bases between the germline ends. CDR3 size: 16 residues. Study-wide results and limits: Averaging showed that CD8+ T cells had more expanded clones than CD4+ did.

The sequence came from an adult with an advanced solid tumor such as melanoma, head and neck, liver or kidney cancer. The sample here was CD4+ or CD8+ T cells sorted from blood, taken in a trial of the OX40 agonist ivuxolimab. The J gene is TRBJ2-3, the V gene TRBV6-4, with D tentatively TRBD2 (7 bases). CDR3 DNA: TGTGCCAGCAGTGACTCGGGGGGGCGCGGCACAGATACGCAGTATTTT. This sequence encodes CASSDSGGRGTDTQYF.